These 18 T cell receptor beta chains came from one sample sequenced in a study of shared clonotypes between healthy human individuals. Sequencing was performed with immunoSEQ multiplex PCR; in TCRdb, only in-frame clones are kept and a portion is missing. The data contain 740,000 or so clones, around 73% of them seen just once; the ten biggest clones take up under 2%. The source material was memory CD4+ T cells sorted from blood. As for subset: CD45RA-negative fraction. Every receptor here comes from a woman younger than 45 in good health.

This chain uses TRBV11-2 with TRBJ2-5; no clear D gene. The CDR3 is made up of 15 amino acids. Trimming took off 6 bases at V and 5 bases at J, with 19 bases between the two ends. CDR1 SGHAT and CDR2 FQNNGV come from the germline V gene. The CDR3 sequence is CASRGFSPPTETQYF. The CDR3 DNA reads TGTGCCAGCAGAGGGTTCAGCCCCCCAACGGAGACCCAGTACTTC. The full variable domain, completed using reference TRBV11-2 and TRBJ2-5, is EAGVAQSPRYKIIEKRQSVAFWCNPISGHATLYWYQQILGQGPKLLIQFQNNGVVDDSQLPKDRFSAERLKGVDSTLKIQPAKLEDSAVYLCASRGFSPPTETQYFGPGTRLLVL.

CDR3 sequence: CASSPARRWVERGYEQYF. The CDR3 DNA reads TGTGCCAGCAGTCCGGCCCGACGTTGGGTGGAAAGAGGTTACGAGCAGTACTTC. The J gene is TRBJ2-7, the V gene TRBV28; no clear D. The germline V and J ends were trimmed by 5 bases and 4 bases, with 27 bases remaining between them. The length of the CDR3 is 18 residues. Germline V CDR1 and CDR2: MDHEN, SYDVKM.

The chain links TRBV29-1 to TRBJ1-2; tentatively, D is TRBD1 (5 bases). The CDR3 has 11 amino acids. V shed 7 bases and J shed 3 bases, with 9 bases lying between them. CDR1 and CDR2 (germline): SQVTM, ANQGSEA. In DNA, the CDR3 is TGCAGCGCTGCGACAGACTATGGCTACACCTTC. It yields the protein CSAATDYGYTF.

V usage is TRBV5-1 and J usage is TRBJ2-5, with D perhaps matching TRBD1 (6 bases). Germline V lookup: CDR1 SGHRS, CDR2 YFSETQ. There are 12 residues in the CDR3. V dropped 4 bases and J dropped 4 bases, with 8 bases sitting between them. This CDR3 is CASSRGGETQYF. The CDR3 region has the DNA TGCGCCAGCAGCCGAGGGGGAGAGACCCAGTACTTC.

CDR3 in DNA: TGTGCCAGCAGCTTCACTAGAGAGCAGTACTTC. Encoded protein: CASSFTREQYF. The chain carries TRBV28 and TRBJ2-5; D possibly corresponds to TRBD2 (5 bases). From germline, CDR1 is MDHEN and CDR2 SYDVKM. Trimming shortened V by 6 bases and J by 11 bases, and 13 bases separated the two germline ends. The CDR3 has 11 residues.

The chain employs TRBV5-1 and TRBJ1-1; possible D gene TRBD1, 5 bases. The CDR3 totals 13 residues. V was pared by 7 bases and J by 1 base, with 11 bases between. Looked up from germline, CDR1 is SGHRS and CDR2 is YFSETQ. The CDR3 DNA sequence: TGCGCCAGCGCGAGGGGCAAGAACACTGAAGCTTTCTTT. It codes for CASARGKNTEAFF.

Here the CDR3 reads CASSLGTAPLWRPQHF. The CDR3 bases are TGTGCCAGCAGTTTAGGGACAGCCCCTCTCTGGAGGCCCCAGCATTTT. The chain joins TRBV28 to TRBJ1-5, with 7 bases matching TRBD1. The CDR3 runs 16 residues. From germline, CDR1 is MDHEN and CDR2 SYDVKM. Trimming took 2 bases from V and 9 from J; bases not matched to a gene: 13.

V is TRBV9 and J is TRBJ2-7, with D maybe TRBD2 (5 bases). CDR1 SGDLS and CDR2 YYNGEE come from the germline V gene. The CDR3 covers 14 residues. The V and J ends lost 3 bases and 5 bases respectively, with 15 bases between them. CDR3 protein: CASSAELDSHEQYF. The CDR3 nucleotides are TGTGCCAGCAGCGCAGAACTAGATAGCCACGAGCAGTACTTC.

Comments on this clone: The identical CDR3 is also encoded by other nucleotide sequences in the sample. The chain recombines TRBV7-2 with TRBJ2-5; D unclear. The V gene's germline CDR1 is SGHTA and CDR2 FQGNSA. This CDR3 comprises 13 residues. V was trimmed by 3 bases and J by 6 bases, leaving 11 bases between them. The CDR3 DNA reads TGTGCCAGCAGCTTCCTTAATGGAAAGACCCAGTACTTC. Translated, it gives CASSFLNGKTQYF.

V usage is TRBV10-3 and J usage is TRBJ2-7; D gene uncertain. CDR1 ENHRY and CDR2 SYGVKD come from the germline V gene. This CDR3 spans 14 amino acids. The ends were cut back, 0 bases at V and 0 bases at J, with 6 bases in the middle. As DNA, the CDR3 is TGTGCCATCAGTGAGTCGAGGAACTCCTACGAGCAGTACTTC. Encoded protein: CAISESRNSYEQYF.

This clone was counted once. The rearrangement uses TRBV7-3 and TRBJ2-2; maybe TRBD2 (5 bases). The length of the CDR3 is 14 residues. The V gene's germline CDR1 is SGHTA and CDR2 FQGTGA. V was cut by 4 bases and J by 5 bases, with 11 bases left in between. The CDR3 sequence is CASSSGVWTGELFF. The CDR3 nucleotides are TGTGCCAGCAGCTCCGGGGTTTGGACCGGGGAGCTGTTTTTT.

This clone was detected only a few times. The genes are TRBV11-2 and TRBJ1-5, with a tentative D call TRBD1 (6 bases). The CDR3 extends over 15 amino acids. Germline V lookup: CDR1 SGHAT, CDR2 FQNNGV. The V end was cut by 1 base, the J end by 2 bases, with 9 bases between. CDR3 residues: CASSLVTGRNQPQHF. The CDR3 coding sequence is TGTGCCAGCAGCTTAGTAACAGGGCGCAATCAGCCCCAGCATTTT.

The chain has TRBV27 and TRBJ1-2; no definite D call. The length of the CDR3 is 13 residues. Between the trimmed V and J ends, which lost 7 bases and 2 bases, there was a span of 11 bases. Germline CDR1 is MNHEY and CDR2 is SMNVEV (reference sequence). The CDR3 is CASIPRVNYGYTF. As DNA, the CDR3 is TGTGCCAGCATCCCGAGGGTCAACTATGGCTACACCTTC.

The chain uses TRBV5-1 and TRBJ2-7, with 8 bases matching TRBD1. The CDR3 length is 13 residues. With V trimmed by 3 bases and J by 9 bases, 8 bases remained unmatched. CDR1 is SGHRS and CDR2 is YFSETQ in the germline V gene. The CDR3 DNA reads as TGCGCCAGCAGCTCCCAGGGGGCGCTCGGGCAGTACTTC. Its protein product is CASSSQGALGQYF. Drawing the rest from reference TRBV5-1 and TRBJ2-7, the complete variable domain is KAGVTQTPRYLIKTRGQQVTLSCSPISGHRSVSWYQQTPGQGLQFLFEYFSETQRNKGNFPGRFSGRQFSNSRSEMNVSTLELGDSALYLCASSSQGALGQYFGPGTRLTVT.

The chain combines TRBV15 with TRBJ2-1; 13 positions match TRBD2. The V and J ends lost 3 bases and 4 bases, in that order; junction bases with no gene match: 3. Germline-derived CDR1 and CDR2 are LNHNV and YYDKDF (reference sequence). CDR3 size: 16 residues. CDR3 region: CATSSPGLAGYNEQFF. The CDR3 coding sequence is TGTGCCACCAGCAGTCCGGGACTAGCGGGGTACAATGAGCAGTTCTTC. Together with reference TRBV15 and TRBJ2-1, the CDR3 gives the full variable domain: DAMVIQNPRYQVTQFGKPVTLSCSQTLNHNVMYWYQQKSSQAPKLLFHYYDKDFNNEADTPDNFQSRRPNTSFCFLDIRSPGLGDTAMYLCATSSPGLAGYNEQFFGPGTRLTVL.

The rearrangement uses TRBV7-2 and TRBJ2-1, with TRBD2 matching over 12 bases. Germline loops: CDR1 SGHTA, CDR2 FQGNSA. With 5 bases clipped from V and 9 bases from J, the junction kept 11 bases outside the gene matches. The CDR3 contains 16 residues. The CDR3: CASSPGLAGISIEQFF. As DNA, the CDR3 is TGTGCCAGCAGCCCCGGACTAGCGGGAATTAGTATTGAGCAGTTCTTC.

The chain couples TRBV4-1 to TRBJ2-3; 9 bases map to TRBD1. With 1 base clipped from V and 3 bases from J, the junction kept 5 bases outside the gene matches. This CDR3 spans 16 amino acids. Germline-derived CDR1 and CDR2 are MGHRA and YSYEKL. CDR3 in DNA: TGCGCCAGCAGCCAAGGTGGGACAGGGTCGACAGATACGCAGTATTTT. This translates into CASSQGGTGSTDTQYF.

As concerns this clone: This sample includes further DNA sequences coding for the same CDR3. The chain has TRBV5-1 and TRBJ1-2; 7 nucleotides align to TRBD1. This CDR3 spans 12 amino acids. After removal of 3 bases from V and 6 bases from J, the junction contained 2 bases not matched to a gene. Germline CDR1 reads SGHRS; CDR2 reads YFSETQ. In DNA form, the CDR3 reads TGCGCCAGCAGCTCCCAGGGGGATGGCTACACCTTC. It encodes CASSSQGDGYTF.